One and the same sample provided the 4 T cell receptor beta chains below, sequenced in a study of a mutant IDH1 vaccine in newly diagnosed glioma (dated by TCRdb to about 2021). Libraries were prepared through the immunoSEQ multiplex PCR assay. What TCRdb holds here is the immuneACCESS table cut down to in-frame rearrangements. Part of the clones is not present; checked against another copy, under half of the missing clones reflect an unresolved V gene, and the others are unexplained. Present in this sample are more than 80,000 clones, about 83% of which were seen just once. The ten largest clones take up approximately 7% of the sample. The time point label, read with the paper, signifies: baseline, week 1 (first vaccination visit). The treatment or condition tag for this specimen amounts to: pre-vaccination baseline after standard-of-care therapy. Sequenced material: PBMCs, taken from a glioma patient treated with radiotherapy, temozolomide or both. The source is a woman aged 50 to 60 with glioma.

This rearrangement joins TRBV15 to TRBJ2-5; perhaps TRBD2 as D (6 bases). Germline CDR1 and CDR2: LNHNV and YYDKDF (reference sequence). Between the trimmed V and J ends, which lost 2 bases and 3 bases, there was a span of 10 bases. The CDR3 loop spans 14 amino acids. The CDR3 reads CATSRSRLEETQYF. CDR3 in DNA: TGTGCCACCAGCAGATCGCGACTAGAAGAGACCCAGTACTTC.

This clone was seen a handful of times. The chain couples TRBV5-5 to TRBJ2-7; D gene unclear. V was shortened by 5 bases and J by 3 bases, with 15 bases between the two germline ends. Germline assignment: CDR1 SGHKS and CDR2 YYEKEE (reference sequence). The CDR3 spans 14 residues. CDR3 sequence (DNA): TGTGCCAGCAGTCCGTCTCGGGCTGGCTACGAGCAGTACTTC. It encodes CASSPSRAGYEQYF.

The chain uses TRBV19 and TRBJ1-2; TRBD1 is a possible D gene (5 bases). The CDR3 extends over 12 amino acids. CDR1 is LNHDA and CDR2 is SQIVND in the germline V gene (reference sequence). Between the trimmed V and J ends, which lost 3 bases and 8 bases, there was a span of 10 bases. CDR3 region: CASSIGGEGYTF. The CDR3, as DNA: TGTGCCAGTAGTATCGGAGGGGAAGGCTACACCTTC.

The chain recombines TRBV9 with TRBJ2-7, with a possible D match to TRBD2 (7 bases). The CDR3 covers 14 residues. Per germline, CDR1 SGDLS and CDR2 YYNGEE. V lost 3 bases and J 0 bases, leaving 10 bases between the germline ends. CDR3 region: CASSAGGRSYEQYF. The DNA for the CDR3 is TGTGCCAGCAGCGCGGGGGGCCGCTCCTACGAGCAGTACTTC.